Below, 5 T cell receptor beta chains from the same sample are listed, as sequenced in a study of monozygotic twins with inflammatory bowel disease. TCRdb re-called the 5' RACE reads; one entry per CDR3 protein, DNA not given. The sample table sets out about 440,000 distinct CDR3 sequences. Sequenced sample: blood. The receptors were sampled from a human donor with ulcerative colitis or Crohn's disease, or a healthy co-twin of an affected twin (not recorded which).

This chain uses TRBV7-9 with TRBJ2-4; without DNA, the TCRdb call of TRBD2 cannot be checked. CDR3 size: 16 residues. Germline V gene sequence: CDR1 SEHNR, CDR2 FQNEAQ (reference sequence). The CDR3 loop is CASSFSLTSGKNIQYF.

The J gene is TRBJ2-5, the V gene TRBV20-1. This CDR3 is built from 15 residues. Germline V gene lookup returns CDR1 DFQATT and CDR2 SNEGSKA (reference sequence). This chain's CDR3 is CSARGLNEYQETQYF.

The chain carries TRBV6-6 and TRBJ1-1. Germline CDR1 reads MNHNY; CDR2 reads SVGAGI (reference sequence). The length of the CDR3 is 13 residues. The CDR3 loop is CASSLRGGSEAFF.

The J gene is TRBJ2-1, the V gene TRBV7-9; the D call of TRBD1 rests on TCRdb alone, since no DNA is present to check it. Germline V CDR1 and CDR2: SEHNR, FQNEAQ (reference sequence). The CDR3 sequence is 13 residues long. CDR3 loop: CASSSDRFREQFF.

The genes are TRBV7-2 and TRBJ2-1; lacking DNA, the TRBD1 call made by TCRdb goes unchecked. Germline CDR1 reads SGHTA; CDR2 reads FQGNSA. This CDR3 contains 14 residues. The CDR3 sequence: CASRPSGDRDEQFF. The entire variable domain, with the rest obtained from reference TRBV7-2 and TRBJ2-1, is as follows: GAGVSQSPSNKVTEKGKDVELRCDPISGHTALYWYRQSLGQGLEFLIYFQGNSAPDKSGLPSDRFSAERTGGSVSTLTIQRTQQEDSAVYLCASRPSGDRDEQFFGPGTRLTVL.